This TCR beta chain comes out of a study of monozygotic twins with inflammatory bowel disease. The length of the CDR3 is 15 residues. CDR1 is SGHRS and CDR2 is YFSETQ in the germline V gene. Added by template switching were UMIs that each held a 6-nucleotide sample barcode. After re-calling the 5' RACE reads, TCRdb lists one entry per CDR3 protein, DNA absent. Here the sample table reports approximately 390,000 distinct CDR3 sequences. A word on this clonotype: Its antigen is still unknown.

Findings of the study overall: Backing was not found for a single strong signal or clonotype associated with IBD. Varied immunosuppressive treatments among patients may have increased repertoire variability.

The chain is built from TRBV5-1 and TRBJ2-7; TCRdb proposes TRBD2, but this gene call is untestable without DNA. The clonotype comes from a human donor with ulcerative colitis or Crohn's disease, or a healthy co-twin of an affected twin (not recorded which). Sequencing was performed on blood. CDR3 region: CASSLVAGYRYEQYF.